This TCR beta chain was captured by sequencing in a study of CD8+ T cells in alopecia areata. Study details: Each day, treated patients took oral tofacitinib twice, at 5 to 10 mg per dose.

The authors extracted RNA and reverse transcribed it into cDNA as the sequencing template. Measured with immunoSEQ multiplex PCR; TCRdb has only the in-frame clones, and not every one. The sample has more than 150,000 clones; under 60% are singletons. Notes on this clone: The target antigen is unknown.

Study results and caveats: Resident alphabeta T cells of normal skin are also sequenced in scalp samples. On tofacitinib, scalp and blood still held many of the expanded lesional clones.

Treatment indicated: oral pan-JAK inhibitor, 5-10 mg twice daily. Starting from PBMCs, sorting isolated CD4+ and CD8+ T cells. This CDR3 has 14 residues. CDR1 is SGDLS, CDR2 YYNGEE, per germline. V dropped 4 bases and J dropped 6 bases, with 14 bases sitting between them. The chain joins TRBV9 to TRBJ1-5; D is perhaps TRBD1 (5 bases). The sample was CD8+ T cells sorted from blood, taken at week 24, from a patient treated with tofacitinib. The origin of this receptor is a human donor with alopecia areata. The CDR3 DNA is TGTGCCAGCAGCCAGGGTTTTGGGGGTCAGCCCCAGCATTTT. It codes for CASSQGFGGQPQHF.